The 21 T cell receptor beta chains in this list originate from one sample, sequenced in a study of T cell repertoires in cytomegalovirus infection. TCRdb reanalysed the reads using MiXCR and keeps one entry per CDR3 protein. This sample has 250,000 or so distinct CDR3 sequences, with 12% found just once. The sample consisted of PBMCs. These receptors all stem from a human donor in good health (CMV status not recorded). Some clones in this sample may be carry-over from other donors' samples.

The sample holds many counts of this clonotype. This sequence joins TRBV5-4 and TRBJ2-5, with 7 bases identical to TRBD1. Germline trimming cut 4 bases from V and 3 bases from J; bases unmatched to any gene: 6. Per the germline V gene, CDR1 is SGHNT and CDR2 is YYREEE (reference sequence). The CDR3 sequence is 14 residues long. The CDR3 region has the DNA TGTGCCAGCAGCCCTGGGACAGAGGAAGAGACCCAGTACTTC. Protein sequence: CASSPGTEEETQYF.

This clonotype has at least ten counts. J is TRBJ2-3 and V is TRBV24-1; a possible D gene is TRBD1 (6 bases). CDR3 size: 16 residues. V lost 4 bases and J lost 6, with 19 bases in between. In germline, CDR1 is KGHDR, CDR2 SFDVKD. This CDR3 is CATSDAGTPGGDTQYF. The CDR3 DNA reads TGTGCCACCAGTGACGCCGGGACACCGGGTGGGGATACGCAGTATTTT.

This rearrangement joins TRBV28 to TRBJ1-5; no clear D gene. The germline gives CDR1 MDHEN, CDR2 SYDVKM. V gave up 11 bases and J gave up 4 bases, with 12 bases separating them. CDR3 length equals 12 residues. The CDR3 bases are TGTGCCGTCGGGGTTTTGAATCAGCCCCAGCATTTT. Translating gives CAVGVLNQPQHF.

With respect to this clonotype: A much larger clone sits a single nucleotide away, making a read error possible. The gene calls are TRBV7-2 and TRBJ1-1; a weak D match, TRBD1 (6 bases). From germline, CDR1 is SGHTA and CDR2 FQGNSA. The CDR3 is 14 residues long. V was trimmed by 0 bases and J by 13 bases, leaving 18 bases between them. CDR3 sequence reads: CASSLASDSRRVFF. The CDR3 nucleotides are TGTGCCAGCAGCTTAGCTTCGGACAGCCGCCGAGTTTTCTTT.

CDR3 DNA sequence: TGTGCCAGCAGGTCGAGTATTGGAGACTATGGCTACACCTTC. Translated: CASRSSIGDYGYTF. This chain uses TRBV7-2 with TRBJ1-2; D not certain. Germline V lookup: CDR1 SGHTA, CDR2 FQGNSA. The length of the CDR3 is 14 residues. The germline V and J ends were trimmed by 6 bases and 3 bases, with 14 bases remaining between them.

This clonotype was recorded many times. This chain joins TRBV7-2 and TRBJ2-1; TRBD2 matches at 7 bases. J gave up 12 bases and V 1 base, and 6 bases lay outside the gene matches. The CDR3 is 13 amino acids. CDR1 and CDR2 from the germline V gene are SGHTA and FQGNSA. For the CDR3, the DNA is TGTGCCAGCAGCTTAGTCGAGGGGAGGGGGCAGTTCTTC. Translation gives CASSLVEGRGQFF.

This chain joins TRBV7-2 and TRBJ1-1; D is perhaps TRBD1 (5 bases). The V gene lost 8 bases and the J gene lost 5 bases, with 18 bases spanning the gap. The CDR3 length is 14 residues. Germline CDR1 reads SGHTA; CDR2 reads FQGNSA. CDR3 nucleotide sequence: TGTGCCAGCCCCTCACGGGGCGTCTCAACTGAAGCTTTCTTT. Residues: CASPSRGVSTEAFF.

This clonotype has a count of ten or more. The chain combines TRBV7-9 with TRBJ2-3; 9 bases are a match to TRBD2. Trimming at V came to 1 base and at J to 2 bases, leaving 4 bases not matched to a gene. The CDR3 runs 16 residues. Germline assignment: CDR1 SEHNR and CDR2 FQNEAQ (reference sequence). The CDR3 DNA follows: TGTGCCAGCAGCTTAGGCCTAGCGGGGAACACAGATACGCAGTATTTT. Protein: CASSLGLAGNTDTQYF.

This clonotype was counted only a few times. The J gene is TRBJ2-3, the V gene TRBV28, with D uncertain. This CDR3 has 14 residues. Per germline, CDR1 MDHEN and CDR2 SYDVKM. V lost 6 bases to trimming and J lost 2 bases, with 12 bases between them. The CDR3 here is CASSEAGDTDTQYF. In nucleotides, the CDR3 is TGTGCCAGCAGCGAGGCCGGAGACACAGATACGCAGTATTTT.

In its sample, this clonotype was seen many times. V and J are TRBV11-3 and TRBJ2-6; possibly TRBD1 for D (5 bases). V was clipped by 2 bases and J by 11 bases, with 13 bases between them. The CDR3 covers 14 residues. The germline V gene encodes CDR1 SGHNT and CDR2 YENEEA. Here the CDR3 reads CASSLSQGHHVLTF. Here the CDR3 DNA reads TGTGCCAGCAGCTTATCCCAGGGCCACCACGTCCTGACTTTC.

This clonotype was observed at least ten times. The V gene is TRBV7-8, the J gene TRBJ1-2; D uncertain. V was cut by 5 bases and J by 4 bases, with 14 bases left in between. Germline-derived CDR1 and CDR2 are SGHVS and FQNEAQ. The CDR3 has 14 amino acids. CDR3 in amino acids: CASSPTDRAYGYTF. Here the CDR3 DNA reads TGTGCCAGCAGCCCAACGGACCGGGCCTATGGCTACACCTTC.

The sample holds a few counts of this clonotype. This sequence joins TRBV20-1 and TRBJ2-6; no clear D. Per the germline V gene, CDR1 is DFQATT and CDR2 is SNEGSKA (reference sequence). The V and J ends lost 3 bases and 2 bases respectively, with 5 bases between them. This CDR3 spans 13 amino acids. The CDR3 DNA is TGCAGTGCTAGTCCCCCTGGGGCCAACGTCCTGACTTTC. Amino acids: CSASPPGANVLTF.

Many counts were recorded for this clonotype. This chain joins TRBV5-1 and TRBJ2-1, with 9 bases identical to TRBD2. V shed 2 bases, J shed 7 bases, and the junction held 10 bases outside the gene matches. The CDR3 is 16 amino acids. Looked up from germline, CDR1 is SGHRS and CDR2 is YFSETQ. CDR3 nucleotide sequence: TGCGCCAGCAGCTTCCCCATGGCGGGGGGGAGGAATGAGCAGTTCTTC. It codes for CASSFPMAGGRNEQFF.

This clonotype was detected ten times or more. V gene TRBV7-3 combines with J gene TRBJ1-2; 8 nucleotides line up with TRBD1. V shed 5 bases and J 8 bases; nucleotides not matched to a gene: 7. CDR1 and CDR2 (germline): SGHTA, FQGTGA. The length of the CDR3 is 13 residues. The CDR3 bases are TGTGCCAGCAGCCAGGACAGGGTCGGCGGCTACACCTTC. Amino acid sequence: CASSQDRVGGYTF.

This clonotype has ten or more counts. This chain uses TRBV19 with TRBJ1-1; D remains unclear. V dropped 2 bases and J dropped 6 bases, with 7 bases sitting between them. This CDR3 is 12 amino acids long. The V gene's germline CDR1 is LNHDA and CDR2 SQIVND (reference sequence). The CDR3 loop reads CASSITRAEAFF. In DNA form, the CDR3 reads TGTGCCAGTAGTATAACGAGGGCTGAAGCTTTCTTT.

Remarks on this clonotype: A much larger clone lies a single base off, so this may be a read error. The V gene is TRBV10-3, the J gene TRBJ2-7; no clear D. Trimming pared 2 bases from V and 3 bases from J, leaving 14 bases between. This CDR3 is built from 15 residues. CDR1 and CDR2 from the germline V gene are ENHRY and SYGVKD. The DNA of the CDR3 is TGTGCCATCAGTGAGAAGGGCAGCTCCATCTACGAGCAGTACTTC. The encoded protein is CAISEKGSSIYEQYF.

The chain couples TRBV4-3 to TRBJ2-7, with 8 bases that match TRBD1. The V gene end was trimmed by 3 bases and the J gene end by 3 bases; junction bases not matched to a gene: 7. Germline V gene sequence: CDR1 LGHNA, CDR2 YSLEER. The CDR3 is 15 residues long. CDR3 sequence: CASSHYSGQVYEQYF. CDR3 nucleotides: TGCGCCAGCAGCCACTACTCGGGACAGGTCTACGAGCAGTACTTC.

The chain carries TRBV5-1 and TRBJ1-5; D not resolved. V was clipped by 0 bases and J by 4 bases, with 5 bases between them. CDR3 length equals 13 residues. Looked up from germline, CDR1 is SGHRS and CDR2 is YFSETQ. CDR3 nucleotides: TGCGCCAGCAGCTTGGGGGCGAATCAGCCCCAGCATTTT. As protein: CASSLGANQPQHF.

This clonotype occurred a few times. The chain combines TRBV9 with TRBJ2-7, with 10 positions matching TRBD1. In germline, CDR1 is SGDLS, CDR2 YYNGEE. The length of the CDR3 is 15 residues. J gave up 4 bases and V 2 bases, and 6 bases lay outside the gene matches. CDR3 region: CASSVGTGETYEQYF. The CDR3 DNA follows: TGTGCCAGCAGCGTTGGGACAGGGGAGACGTACGAGCAGTACTTC.

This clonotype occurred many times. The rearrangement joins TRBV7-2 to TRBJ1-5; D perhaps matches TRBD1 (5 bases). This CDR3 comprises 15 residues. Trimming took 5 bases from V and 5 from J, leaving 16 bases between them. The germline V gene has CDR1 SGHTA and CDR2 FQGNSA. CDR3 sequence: CASSATGPPDQPQHF. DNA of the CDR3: TGTGCCAGCAGCGCGACGGGGCCCCCCGATCAGCCCCAGCATTTT. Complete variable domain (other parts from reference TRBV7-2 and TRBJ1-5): GAGVSQSPSNKVTEKGKDVELRCDPISGHTALYWYRQSLGQGLEFLIYFQGNSAPDKSGLPSDRFSAERTGGSVSTLTIQRTQQEDSAVYLCASSATGPPDQPQHFGDGTRLSIL.

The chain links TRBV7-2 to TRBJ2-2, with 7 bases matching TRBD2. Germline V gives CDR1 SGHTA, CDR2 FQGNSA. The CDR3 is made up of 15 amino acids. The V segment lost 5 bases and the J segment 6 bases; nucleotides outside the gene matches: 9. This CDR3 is CASSAGAGRSGELFF. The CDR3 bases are TGTGCCAGCAGCGCCGGAGCGGGGAGGTCCGGGGAGCTGTTTTTT.